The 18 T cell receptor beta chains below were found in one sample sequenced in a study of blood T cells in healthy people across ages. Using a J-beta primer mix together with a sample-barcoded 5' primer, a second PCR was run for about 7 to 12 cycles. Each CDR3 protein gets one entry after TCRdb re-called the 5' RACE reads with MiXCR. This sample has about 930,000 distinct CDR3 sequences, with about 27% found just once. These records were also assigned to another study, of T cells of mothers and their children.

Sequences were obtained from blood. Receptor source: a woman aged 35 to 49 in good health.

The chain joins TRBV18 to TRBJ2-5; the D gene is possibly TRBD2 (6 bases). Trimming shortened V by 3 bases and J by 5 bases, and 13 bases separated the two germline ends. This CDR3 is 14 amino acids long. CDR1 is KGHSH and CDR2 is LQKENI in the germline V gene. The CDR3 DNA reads TGTGCCAGCTCACCGCGGGGCATAATGGAGACCCAGTACTTC. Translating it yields CASSPRGIMETQYF. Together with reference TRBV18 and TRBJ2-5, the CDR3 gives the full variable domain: NAGVMQNPRHLVRRRGQEARLRCSPMKGHSHVYWYRQLPEEGLKFMVYLQKENIIDESGMPKERFSAEFPKEGPSILRIQQVVRGDSAAYFCASSPRGIMETQYFGPGTRLLVL.

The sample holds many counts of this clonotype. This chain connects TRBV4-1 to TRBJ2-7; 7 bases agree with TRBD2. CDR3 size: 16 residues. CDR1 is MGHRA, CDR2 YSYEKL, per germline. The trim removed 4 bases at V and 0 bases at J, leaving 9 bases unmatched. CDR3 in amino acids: CASSRQRDGSSYEQYF. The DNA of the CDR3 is TGCGCCAGCAGCCGTCAGCGGGACGGGAGCTCCTACGAGCAGTACTTC.

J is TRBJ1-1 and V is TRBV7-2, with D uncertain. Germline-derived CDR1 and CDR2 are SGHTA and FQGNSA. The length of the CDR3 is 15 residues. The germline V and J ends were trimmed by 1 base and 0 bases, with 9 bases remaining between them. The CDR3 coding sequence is TGTGCCAGCAGCTTAGGATGGATTATGAACACTGAAGCTTTCTTT. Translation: CASSLGWIMNTEAFF.

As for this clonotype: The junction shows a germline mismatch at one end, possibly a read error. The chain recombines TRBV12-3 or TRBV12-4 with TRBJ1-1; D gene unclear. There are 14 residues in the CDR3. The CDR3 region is CASSLGIRNAEAFF. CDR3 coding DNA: TGTGCCAGCAGTTTAGGAATTCGGAACGCTGAAGCTTTCTTT.

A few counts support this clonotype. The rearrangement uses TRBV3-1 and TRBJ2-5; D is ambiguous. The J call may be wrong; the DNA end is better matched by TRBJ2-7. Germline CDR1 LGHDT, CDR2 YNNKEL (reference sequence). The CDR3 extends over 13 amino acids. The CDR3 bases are TGTGCCAGCAGCCAAGATCACAGACACGAGCAGTACTTC. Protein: CASSQDHRHEQYF.

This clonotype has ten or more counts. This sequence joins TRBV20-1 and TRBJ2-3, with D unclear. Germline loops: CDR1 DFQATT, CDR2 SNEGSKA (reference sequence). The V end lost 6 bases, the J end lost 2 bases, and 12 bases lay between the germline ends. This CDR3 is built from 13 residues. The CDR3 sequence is CSAVPPTTDTQYF. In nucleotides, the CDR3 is TGCAGTGCCGTTCCCCCTACCACAGATACGCAGTATTTT.

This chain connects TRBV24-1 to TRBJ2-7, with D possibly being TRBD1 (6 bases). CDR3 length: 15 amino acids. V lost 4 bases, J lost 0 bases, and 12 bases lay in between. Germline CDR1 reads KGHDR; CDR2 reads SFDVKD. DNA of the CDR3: TGTGCCACCAGTGACAACAGGGCGTACTCCTACGAGCAGTACTTC. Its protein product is CATSDNRAYSYEQYF.

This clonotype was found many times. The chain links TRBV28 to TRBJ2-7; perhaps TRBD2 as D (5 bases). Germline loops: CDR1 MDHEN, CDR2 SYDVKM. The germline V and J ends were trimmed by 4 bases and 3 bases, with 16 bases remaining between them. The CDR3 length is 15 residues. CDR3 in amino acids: CASSYADGVLYEQYF. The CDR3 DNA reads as TGTGCCAGCAGTTACGCTGACGGGGTTCTCTACGAGCAGTACTTC.

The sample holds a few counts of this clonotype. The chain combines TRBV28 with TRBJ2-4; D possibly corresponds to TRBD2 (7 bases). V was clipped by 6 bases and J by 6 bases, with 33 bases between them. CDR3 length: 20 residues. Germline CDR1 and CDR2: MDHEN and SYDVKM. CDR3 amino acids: CASSTRVVLRAQRGGNIQYF. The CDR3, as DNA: TGTGCCAGCAGCACAAGGGTAGTGTTGAGGGCCCAGAGGGGGGGAAACATTCAGTACTTC.

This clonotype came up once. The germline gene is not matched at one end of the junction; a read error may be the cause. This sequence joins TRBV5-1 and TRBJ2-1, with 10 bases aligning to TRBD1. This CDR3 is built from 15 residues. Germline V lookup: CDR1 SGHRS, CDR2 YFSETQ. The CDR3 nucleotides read TGCGCCAGCGGCTTGGGGACAGGGGAGTACAATGAGCAGTTCTTC. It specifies CASGLGTGEYNEQFF.

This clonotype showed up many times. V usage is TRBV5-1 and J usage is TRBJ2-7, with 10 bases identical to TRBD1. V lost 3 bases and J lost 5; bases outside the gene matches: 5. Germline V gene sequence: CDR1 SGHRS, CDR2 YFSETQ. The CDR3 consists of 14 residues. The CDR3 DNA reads TGCGCCAGCAGCTATGAGACAGGGGGCAACGAGCAGTACTTC. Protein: CASSYETGGNEQYF. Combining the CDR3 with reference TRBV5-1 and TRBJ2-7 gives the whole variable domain KAGVTQTPRYLIKTRGQQVTLSCSPISGHRSVSWYQQTPGQGLQFLFEYFSETQRNKGNFPGRFSGRQFSNSRSEMNVSTLELGDSALYLCASSYETGGNEQYFGPGTRLTVT.

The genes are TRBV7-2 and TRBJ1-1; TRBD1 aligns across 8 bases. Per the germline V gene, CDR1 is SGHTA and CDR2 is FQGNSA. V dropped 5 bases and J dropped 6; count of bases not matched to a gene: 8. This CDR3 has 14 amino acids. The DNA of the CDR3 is TGTGCCAGCAGCGCCCGGACAGGGAGGCCTGAAGCTTTCTTT. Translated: CASSARTGRPEAFF. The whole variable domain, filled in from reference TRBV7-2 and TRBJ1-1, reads GAGVSQSPSNKVTEKGKDVELRCDPISGHTALYWYRQSLGQGLEFLIYFQGNSAPDKSGLPSDRFSAERTGGSVSTLTIQRTQQEDSAVYLCASSARTGRPEAFFGQGTRLTVV.

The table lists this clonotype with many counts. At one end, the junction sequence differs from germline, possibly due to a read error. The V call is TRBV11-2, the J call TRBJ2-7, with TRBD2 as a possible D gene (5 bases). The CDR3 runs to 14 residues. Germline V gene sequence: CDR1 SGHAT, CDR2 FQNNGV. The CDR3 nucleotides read TGCGCCAGCAGCCCCCGGACTGGCTCCTACGAGCAGTACTTC. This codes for CASSPRTGSYEQYF.

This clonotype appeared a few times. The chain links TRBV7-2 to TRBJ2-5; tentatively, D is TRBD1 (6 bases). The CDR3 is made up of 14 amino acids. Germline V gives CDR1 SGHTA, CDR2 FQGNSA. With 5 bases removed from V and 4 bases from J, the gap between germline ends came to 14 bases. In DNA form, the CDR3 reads TGTGCCAGCAGCCAAAAATTGGACAGAGAGACCCAGTACTTC. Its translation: CASSQKLDRETQYF.

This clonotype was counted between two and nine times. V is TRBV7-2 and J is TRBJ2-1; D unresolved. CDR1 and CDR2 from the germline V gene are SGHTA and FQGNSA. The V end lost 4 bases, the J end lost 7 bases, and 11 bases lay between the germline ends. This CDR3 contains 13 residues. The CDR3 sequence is CASSSTKGNEQFF. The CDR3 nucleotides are TGTGCCAGCAGCTCCACCAAAGGGAATGAGCAGTTCTTC.

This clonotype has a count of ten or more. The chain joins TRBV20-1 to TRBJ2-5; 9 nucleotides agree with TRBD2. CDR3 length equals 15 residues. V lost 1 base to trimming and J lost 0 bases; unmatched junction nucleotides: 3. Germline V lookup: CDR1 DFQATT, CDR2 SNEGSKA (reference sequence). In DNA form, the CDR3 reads TGCAGTGCTAGAGGGATAGCGGGGGACCAAGAGACCCAGTACTTC. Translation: CSARGIAGDQETQYF.

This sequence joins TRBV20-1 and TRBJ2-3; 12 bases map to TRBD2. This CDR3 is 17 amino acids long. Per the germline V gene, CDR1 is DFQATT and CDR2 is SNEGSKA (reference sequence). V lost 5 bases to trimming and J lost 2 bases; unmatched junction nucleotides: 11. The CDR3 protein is CSAQLAGGLRVTDTQYF. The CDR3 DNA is TGCAGTGCTCAACTAGCGGGGGGACTCCGGGTCACAGATACGCAGTATTTT.

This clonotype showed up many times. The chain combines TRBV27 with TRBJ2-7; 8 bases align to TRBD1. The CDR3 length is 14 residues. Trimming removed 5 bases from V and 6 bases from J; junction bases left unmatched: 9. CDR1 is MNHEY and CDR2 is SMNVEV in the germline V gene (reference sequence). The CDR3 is CASSKDRGKSEQYF. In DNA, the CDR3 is TGTGCCAGCAGTAAAGACAGGGGCAAGTCCGAGCAGTACTTC.